The 25 T cell receptor beta chains below all came from one sample that was sequenced in a study of blood T cell repertoires in COVID-19. Here immunoSEQ multiplex PCR was the method, and the copy in TCRdb shows in-frame clones only, minus some. The table has about 190,000 clones, roughly 84% seen once. Sample: PBMCs or T cells enriched from blood (not recorded which). Receptors were obtained from a woman aged 25 to 39 who had been exposed to COVID-19.

V usage is TRBV24-1 and J usage is TRBJ1-1; D is possibly TRBD1 (6 bases). V was pared by 4 bases and J by 4 bases, with 15 bases between. Germline V gene data show CDR1 as KGHDR and CDR2 as SFDVKD. CDR3 length: 15 amino acids. The DNA of the CDR3 is TGTGCCACCAGTGACCAGCAAGACAGGAGCACTGAAGCTTTCTTT. It is translated as CATSDQQDRSTEAFF.

This chain links TRBV7-8 with TRBJ2-4, with a weak D call TRBD2 (6 bases). Germline V gene data show CDR1 as SGHVS and CDR2 as FQNEAQ. Trimming shortened V by 6 bases and J by 4 bases, and 13 bases separated the two germline ends. This CDR3 has 14 amino acids. The CDR3 loop reads CASSPGAFKNIQYF. CDR3 sequence (DNA): TGTGCCAGCAGTCCGGGAGCTTTTAAAAACATTCAGTACTTC.

The chain couples TRBV6-4 to TRBJ1-2; 9 bases align to TRBD1. The length of the CDR3 is 14 residues. CDR1 and CDR2 from the germline V gene are MRHNA and SNTAGT. The ends lost 5 bases at V and 8 bases at J; junction bases unmatched: 9. CDR3 residues: CASSPEDRGTGYTF. CDR3 bases: TGTGCCAGCAGTCCTGAGGACAGGGGCACGGGCTACACCTTC.

This chain uses TRBV25-1 with TRBJ1-1; the D is unclear. From germline, CDR1 is MGHDK and CDR2 SYGVNS. CDR3 size: 14 residues. Deletions cut 4 bases from V and 4 bases from J, with 13 bases between. The CDR3 sequence is CASSAQTAGTEAFF. The CDR3 DNA sequence: TGTGCCAGCAGTGCACAAACCGCAGGCACTGAAGCTTTCTTT.

The chain recombines TRBV6-5 with TRBJ2-7, with D possibly matching TRBD1 (5 bases). This CDR3 has 13 residues. The germline V gene has CDR1 MNHEY and CDR2 SVGAGI. Trimming took off 2 bases at V and 2 bases at J, with 7 bases between the two ends. The CDR3 sequence: CASSYRGPYEQYF. CDR3 in DNA: TGTGCCAGCAGTTACAGGGGCCCCTACGAGCAGTACTTC.

This clone was counted many times. CDR3 in DNA: TGTGCCAGCAGCCCAGCGGAGACCTACGAGCAGTACTTC. This gives the protein CASSPAETYEQYF. V gene TRBV28 combines with J gene TRBJ2-7; perhaps TRBD2 as D (5 bases). This CDR3 is 13 amino acids long. Deletions cut 6 bases from V and 2 bases from J, with 11 bases between. Germline CDR1 is MDHEN and CDR2 is SYDVKM.

The chain is built from TRBV7-2 and TRBJ1-2; 7 bases match TRBD1. Germline values: CDR1 SGHTA, CDR2 FQGNSA. J lost 8 bases, V lost 1 base, and 4 bases had no gene match. There are 13 residues in the CDR3. The CDR3 spells CASSLGQGDGYTF. CDR3 nucleotide sequence: TGTGCCAGCAGCTTAGGACAGGGCGACGGCTACACCTTC.

This clone was observed once. This chain joins TRBV2 and TRBJ2-1; 9 bases agree with TRBD1. Looked up from germline, CDR1 is SNHLY and CDR2 is FYNNEI. The CDR3 sequence is 16 residues long. V lost 6 bases to trimming and J lost 4 bases; unmatched junction nucleotides: 10. The CDR3 sequence is CASSAIQGALYNEQFF. The CDR3 DNA follows: TGTGCCAGCAGCGCAATACAGGGGGCCTTATACAATGAGCAGTTCTTC. The full variable domain, rest sourced from reference TRBV2 and TRBJ2-1, is EPEVTQTPSHQVTQMGQEVILRCVPISNHLYFYWYRQILGQKVEFLVSFYNNEISEKSEIFDDQFSVERPDGSNFTLKIRSTKLEDSAMYFCASSAIQGALYNEQFFGPGTRLTVL.

The J gene is TRBJ1-5, the V gene TRBV4-1, with D possibly matching TRBD1 (5 bases). Germline CDR1 and CDR2: MGHRA and YSYEKL. The CDR3 is made up of 16 amino acids. V lost 0 bases and J lost 3, with 12 bases in between. The CDR3 DNA sequence: TGCGCCAGCAGCCAAGAGTGGAACAGGTACAATCAGCCCCAGCATTTT. Translation gives CASSQEWNRYNQPQHF.

This clone was counted between two and nine times. The rearrangement links TRBV30 to TRBJ1-1; perhaps TRBD1 as D (6 bases). From germline, CDR1 is GTSNPN and CDR2 SVGIG (reference sequence). The CDR3 sequence is 13 residues long. Trimming left V 6 bases short and J 1 base short, with 12 bases between. The CDR3 sequence is CACDTGRNTEAFF. The CDR3 DNA reads as TGTGCCTGCGACACAGGGAGGAACACTGAAGCTTTCTTT.

The chain recombines TRBV9 with TRBJ2-3; tentatively, D is TRBD2 (6 bases). The ends were cut back, 3 bases at V and 11 bases at J, with 10 bases in the middle. Germline CDR1 reads SGDLS; CDR2 reads YYNGEE. The CDR3 length is 11 residues. The CDR3 nucleotides are TGTGCCAGCAGCGAGGGAGGAGAGCAGTATTTT. Translated, it gives CASSEGGEQYF.

The J gene is TRBJ2-7, the V gene TRBV7-9; 10 nucleotides align to TRBD1. This CDR3 has 14 residues. Losses at the gene ends were 5 bases for V and 2 bases for J; bases not matched to a gene: 3. Germline V gene sequence: CDR1 SEHNR, CDR2 FQNEAQ (reference sequence). CDR3 nucleotides: TGTGCCAGCAGCCAGACAGGGGGCCCCTACGAGCAGTACTTC. Its protein product is CASSQTGGPYEQYF.

This chain connects TRBV6-5 to TRBJ2-1, with 9 bases identical to TRBD2. The CDR3 length is 15 residues. V trimming: 7 bases; J trimming: 6 bases; junction bases outside the gene matches: 10. The germline CDR1 and CDR2 sequences are MNHEY and SVGAGI. The CDR3 nucleotides are TGTGCCAGCACCCCCAGCACTAGCGGGTCCAATGAGCAGTTCTTC. This translates into CASTPSTSGSNEQFF.

The chain uses TRBV5-1 and TRBJ1-3, with a possible D match to TRBD1 (5 bases). Germline V lookup: CDR1 SGHRS, CDR2 YFSETQ. Trimming took 0 bases from V and 0 from J, leaving 10 bases between them. The CDR3 has 16 residues. CDR3 bases: TGCGCCAGCAGCTTGGGACAGTGGAGCTCTGGAAACACCATATATTTT. Its translation is CASSLGQWSSGNTIYF.

V is TRBV10-3 and J is TRBJ1-3; unclear D gene. This CDR3 has 14 amino acids. Germline assignment: CDR1 ENHRY and CDR2 SYGVKD. The germline V and J ends were trimmed by 0 bases and 0 bases, with 3 bases remaining between them. The CDR3 sequence: CAISESNSGNTIYF. The CDR3 nucleotides are TGTGCCATCAGTGAGTCCAACTCTGGAAACACCATATATTTT.

This chain uses TRBV19 with TRBJ2-1; 13 bases are shared with TRBD2. CDR1 and CDR2 (germline): LNHDA, SQIVND (reference sequence). The ends lost 7 bases at V and 6 bases at J; junction bases unmatched: 3. This CDR3 is 14 amino acids long. The CDR3: CASTTSGGANEQFF. CDR3 in DNA: TGTGCCAGTACAACTAGCGGGGGGGCCAATGAGCAGTTCTTC.

The V and J genes are TRBV18 and TRBJ2-3; TRBD1 matches at 9 bases. V shed 2 bases and J 0 bases; nucleotides not matched to a gene: 6. The CDR3 spans 17 residues. From germline, CDR1 is KGHSH and CDR2 LQKENI. The CDR3 bases are TGTGCCAGCTCACCAAAAAAGGGGACAGGGAGCACAGATACGCAGTATTTT. Its protein is CASSPKKGTGSTDTQYF.

The chain joins TRBV29-1 to TRBJ2-3; the match to TRBD2 covers 12 bases. Germline V CDR1 and CDR2: SQVTM, ANQGSEA. This CDR3 contains 15 residues. V was pared by 5 bases and J by 2 bases, with 5 bases of the junction left unmatched. This chain's CDR3 is CSVLASGGDTDTQYF. The CDR3 DNA sequence: TGCAGCGTTTTGGCTAGCGGGGGGGACACAGATACGCAGTATTTT.

V gene TRBV7-9 combines with J gene TRBJ2-7, with D uncertain. CDR1 is SEHNR, CDR2 FQNEAQ, per germline (reference sequence). This CDR3 spans 13 amino acids. With 5 bases removed from V and 3 bases from J, the gap between germline ends came to 11 bases. The chain's CDR3 is CASSIESVYEQYF. For the CDR3, the DNA is TGTGCCAGCAGCATCGAGTCGGTCTACGAGCAGTACTTC.

The chain is built from TRBV11-2 and TRBJ2-3; 10 bases line up with TRBD1. The CDR3 spans 16 residues. Trimming removed 5 bases from V and 6 bases from J; junction bases left unmatched: 11. CDR1 is SGHAT and CDR2 is FQNNGV in the germline V gene. The CDR3 region has the DNA TGTGCCAGCAGCCCTAGTGACAGGGGGCGAGCTGATACGCAGTATTTT. Translating it yields CASSPSDRGRADTQYF.

In DNA, the CDR3 is TGCGCCTCGTCGACCGGGAGCTACAATGAGCAGTTCTTC. This translates into CASSTGSYNEQFF. J is TRBJ2-1 and V is TRBV4-1, with TRBD2 as a possible D gene (6 bases). Trimming left V 11 bases short and J 3 bases short, with 14 bases between. The V gene's germline CDR1 is MGHRA and CDR2 YSYEKL. There are 13 residues in the CDR3.

V and J are TRBV7-9 and TRBJ1-1; D is perhaps TRBD1 (6 bases). V dropped 1 base and J dropped 4 bases, with 13 bases sitting between them. The CDR3 runs to 15 residues. From germline, CDR1 is SEHNR and CDR2 FQNEAQ (reference sequence). For the CDR3, the DNA is TGTGCCAGCAGCTTAGTGGGACAACCGGGCACTGAAGCTTTCTTT. Its translation: CASSLVGQPGTEAFF. Drawing the rest from reference TRBV7-9 and TRBJ1-1, the complete variable domain is DTGVSQNPRHKITKRGQNVTFRCDPISEHNRLYWYRQTLGQGPEFLTYFQNEAQLEKSRLLSDRFSAERPKGSFSTLEIQRTEQGDSAMYLCASSLVGQPGTEAFFGQGTRLTVV.

The chain has TRBV5-1 and TRBJ2-1, with 10 nucleotides matching TRBD2. Germline trimming cut 5 bases from V and 7 bases from J; bases unmatched to any gene: 3. The length of the CDR3 is 13 residues. Germline loops: CDR1 SGHRS, CDR2 YFSETQ. CDR3 loop: CASRPGLANEQFF. CDR3 DNA: TGCGCCAGCAGACCGGGACTAGCGAATGAGCAGTTCTTC.

The chain employs TRBV5-4 and TRBJ1-2, with 8 bases fitting TRBD1. J gave up 4 bases and V 0 bases, and 8 bases lay outside the gene matches. The CDR3 has 16 residues. The germline V gene encodes CDR1 SGHNT and CDR2 YYREEE (reference sequence). CDR3 nucleotide sequence: TGTGCCAGCAGCTTGGGTCACGAGACAGGGGCCTATGGCTACACCTTC. This codes for CASSLGHETGAYGYTF.

As regards this clone: The sample holds other DNA sequences that translate to the same CDR3. The chain uses TRBV27 and TRBJ2-5; 7 bases are shared with TRBD2. There are 14 residues in the CDR3. Germline V gene sequence: CDR1 MNHEY, CDR2 SMNVEV (reference sequence). Trimming at V came to 7 bases and at J to 5 bases, leaving 10 bases not matched to a gene. Here the CDR3 DNA reads TGTGCCAGCACCCCTCTCGGGGGGTCGGAGACCCAGTACTTC. This encodes CASTPLGGSETQYF.